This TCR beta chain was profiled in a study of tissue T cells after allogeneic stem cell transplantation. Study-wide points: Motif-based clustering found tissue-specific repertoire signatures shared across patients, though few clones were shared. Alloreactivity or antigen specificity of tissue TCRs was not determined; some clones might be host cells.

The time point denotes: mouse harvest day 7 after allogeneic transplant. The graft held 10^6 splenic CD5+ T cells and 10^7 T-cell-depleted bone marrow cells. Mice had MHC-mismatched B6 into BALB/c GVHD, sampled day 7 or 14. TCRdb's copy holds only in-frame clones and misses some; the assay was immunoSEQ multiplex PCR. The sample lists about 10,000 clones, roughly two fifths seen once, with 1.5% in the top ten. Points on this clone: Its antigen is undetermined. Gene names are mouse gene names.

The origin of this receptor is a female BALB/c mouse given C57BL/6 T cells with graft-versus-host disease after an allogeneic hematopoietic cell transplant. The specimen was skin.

The sequenced CDR3 bases are TGTGCCAGCAGGGAGGGACTGGGGGGAGCAGAAACGCTGTAT. Its translation: CASREGLGGAETLY. In full, the CDR3 is CASREGLGGAETLYF. The genes are TRBV13-1 and TRBJ2-3; 12 nucleotides line up with TRBD2. From the germline J gene comes the end of the CDR3, since the read stops 1 residue before it. The V segment lost 5 bases and the J segment 3 bases; nucleotides outside the gene matches: 4. This CDR3 comprises 15 residues. Germline-derived CDR1 and CDR2 are NSHNY and SYGAGN.